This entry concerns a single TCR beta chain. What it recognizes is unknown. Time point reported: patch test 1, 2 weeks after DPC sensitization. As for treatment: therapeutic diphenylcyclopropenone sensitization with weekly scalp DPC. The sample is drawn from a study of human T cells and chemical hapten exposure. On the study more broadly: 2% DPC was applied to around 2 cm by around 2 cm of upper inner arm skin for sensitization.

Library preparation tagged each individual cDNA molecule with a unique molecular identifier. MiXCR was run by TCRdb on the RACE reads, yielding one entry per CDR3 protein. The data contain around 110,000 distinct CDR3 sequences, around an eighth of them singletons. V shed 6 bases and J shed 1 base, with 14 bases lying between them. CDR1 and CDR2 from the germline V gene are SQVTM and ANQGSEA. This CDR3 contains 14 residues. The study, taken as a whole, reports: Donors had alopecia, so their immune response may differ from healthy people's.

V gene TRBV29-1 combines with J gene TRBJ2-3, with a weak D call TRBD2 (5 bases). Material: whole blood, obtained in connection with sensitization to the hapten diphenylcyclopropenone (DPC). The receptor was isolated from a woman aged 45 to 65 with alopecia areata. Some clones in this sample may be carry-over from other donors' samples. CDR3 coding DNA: TGCAGCGTGGGTCCACTAGGTCGCACAGATACGCAGTATTTT. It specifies CSVGPLGRTDTQYF.